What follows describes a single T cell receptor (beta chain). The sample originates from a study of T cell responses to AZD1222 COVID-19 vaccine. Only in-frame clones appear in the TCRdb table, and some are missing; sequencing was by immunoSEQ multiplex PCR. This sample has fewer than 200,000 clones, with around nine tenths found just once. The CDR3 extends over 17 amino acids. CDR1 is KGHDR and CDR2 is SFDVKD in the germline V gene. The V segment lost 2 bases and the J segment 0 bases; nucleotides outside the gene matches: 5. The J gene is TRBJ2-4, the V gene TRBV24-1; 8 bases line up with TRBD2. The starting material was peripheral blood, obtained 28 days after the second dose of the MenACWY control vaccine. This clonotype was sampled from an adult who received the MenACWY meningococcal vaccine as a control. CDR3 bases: TGTGCCACCAGTGATTCAAGCGGGAGCGGAGCCAAAAACATTCAGTACTTC. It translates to CATSDSSGSGAKNIQYF.